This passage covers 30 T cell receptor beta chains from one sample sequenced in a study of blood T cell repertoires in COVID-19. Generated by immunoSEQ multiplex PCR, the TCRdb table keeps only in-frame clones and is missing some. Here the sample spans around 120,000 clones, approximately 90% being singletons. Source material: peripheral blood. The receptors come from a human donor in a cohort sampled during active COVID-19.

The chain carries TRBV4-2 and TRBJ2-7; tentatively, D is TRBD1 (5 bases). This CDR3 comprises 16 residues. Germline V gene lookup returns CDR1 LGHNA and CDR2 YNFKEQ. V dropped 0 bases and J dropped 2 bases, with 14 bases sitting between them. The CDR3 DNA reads TGTGCCAGCAGCCAAGAGCTCACAGGAGCGACCTACGAGCAGTACTTC. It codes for CASSQELTGATYEQYF.

In DNA, the CDR3 is TGCAGCGTTGAGTCGGGAAACATTCAGTACTTC. Translation gives CSVESGNIQYF. The V gene is TRBV29-1, the J gene TRBJ2-4; no clear D. Between the trimmed V and J ends, which lost 3 bases and 6 bases, there was a span of 6 bases. CDR1 is SQVTM, CDR2 ANQGSEA, per germline. This CDR3 has 11 residues.

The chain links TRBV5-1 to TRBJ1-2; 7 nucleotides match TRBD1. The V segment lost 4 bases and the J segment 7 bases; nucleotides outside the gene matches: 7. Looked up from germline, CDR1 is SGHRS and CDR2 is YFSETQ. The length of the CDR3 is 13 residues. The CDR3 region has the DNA TGCGCCAGCAGCGTAAACAGGGGATTTGGCTACACCTTC. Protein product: CASSVNRGFGYTF. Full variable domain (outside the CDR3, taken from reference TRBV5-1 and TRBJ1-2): KAGVTQTPRYLIKTRGQQVTLSCSPISGHRSVSWYQQTPGQGLQFLFEYFSETQRNKGNFPGRFSGRQFSNSRSEMNVSTLELGDSALYLCASSVNRGFGYTFGSGTRLTVV.

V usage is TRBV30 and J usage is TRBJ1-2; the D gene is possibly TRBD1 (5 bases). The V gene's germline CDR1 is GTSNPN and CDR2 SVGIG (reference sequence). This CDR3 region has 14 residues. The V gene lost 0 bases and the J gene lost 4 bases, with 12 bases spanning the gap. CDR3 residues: CAWSVPPGIYGYTF. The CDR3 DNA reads TGTGCCTGGAGTGTACCCCCAGGGATCTATGGCTACACCTTC.

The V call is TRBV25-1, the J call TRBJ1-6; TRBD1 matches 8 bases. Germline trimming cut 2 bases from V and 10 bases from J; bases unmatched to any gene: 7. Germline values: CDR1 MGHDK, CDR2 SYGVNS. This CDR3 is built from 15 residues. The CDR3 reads CASSENGQGDSPLHF. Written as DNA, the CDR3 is TGTGCCAGCAGTGAAAACGGACAGGGTGACTCACCCCTCCACTTT.

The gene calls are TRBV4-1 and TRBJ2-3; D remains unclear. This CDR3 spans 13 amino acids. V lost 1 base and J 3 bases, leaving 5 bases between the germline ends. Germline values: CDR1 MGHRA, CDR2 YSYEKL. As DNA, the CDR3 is TGCGCCAGCAGCCAAGGTACAACAGATACGCAGTATTTT. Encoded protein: CASSQGTTDTQYF.

The CDR3 region is CASSLTRSTDTQYF. CDR3 in DNA: TGTGCCAGCAGCTTAACGAGGAGCACAGATACGCAGTATTTT. The V gene is TRBV11-3, the J gene TRBJ2-3; no firm D call. CDR1 SGHNT and CDR2 YENEEA come from the germline V gene. The length of the CDR3 is 14 residues. The V end was cut by 2 bases, the J end by 0 bases, with 6 bases between.

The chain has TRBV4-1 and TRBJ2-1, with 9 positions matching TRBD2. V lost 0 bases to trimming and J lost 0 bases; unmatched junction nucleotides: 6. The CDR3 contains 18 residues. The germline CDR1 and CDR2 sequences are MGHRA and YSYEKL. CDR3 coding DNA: TGCGCCAGCAGCCAAGAGAGACTAGCGGTTAGCTCCTACAATGAGCAGTTCTTC. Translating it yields CASSQERLAVSSYNEQFF.

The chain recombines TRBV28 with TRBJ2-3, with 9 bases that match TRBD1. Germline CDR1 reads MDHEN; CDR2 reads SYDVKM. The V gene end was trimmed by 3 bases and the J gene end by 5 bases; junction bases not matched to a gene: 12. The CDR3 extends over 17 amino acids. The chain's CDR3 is CASSFNPIQGAQDTQYF. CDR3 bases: TGTGCCAGCAGTTTTAACCCCATACAGGGGGCACAAGATACGCAGTATTTT. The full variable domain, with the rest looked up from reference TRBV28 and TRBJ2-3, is DVKVTQSSRYLVKRTGEKVFLECVQDMDHENMFWYRQDPGLGLRLIYFSYDVKMKEKGDIPEGYSVSREKKERFSLILESASTNQTSMYLCASSFNPIQGAQDTQYFGPGTRLTVL.

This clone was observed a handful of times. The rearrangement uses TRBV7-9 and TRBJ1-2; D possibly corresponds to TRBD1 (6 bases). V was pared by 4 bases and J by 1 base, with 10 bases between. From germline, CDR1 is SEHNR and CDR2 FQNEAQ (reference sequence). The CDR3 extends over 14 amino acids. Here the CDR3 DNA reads TGTGCCAGCAGCTCCCGGGACATTAACTATGGCTACACCTTC. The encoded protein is CASSSRDINYGYTF.

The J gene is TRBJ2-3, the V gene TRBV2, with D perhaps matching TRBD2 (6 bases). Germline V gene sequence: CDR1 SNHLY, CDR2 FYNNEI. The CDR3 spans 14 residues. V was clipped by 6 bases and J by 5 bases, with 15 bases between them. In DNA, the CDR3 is TGTGCCAGCAGACTAACCCAGGGAGGAGATACGCAGTATTTT. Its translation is CASRLTQGGDTQYF.

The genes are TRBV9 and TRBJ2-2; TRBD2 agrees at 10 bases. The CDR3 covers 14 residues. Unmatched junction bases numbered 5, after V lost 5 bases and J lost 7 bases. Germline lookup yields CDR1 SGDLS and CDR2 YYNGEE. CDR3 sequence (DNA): TGTGCCAGCAGTGAAAGCGGGAGGGGCGGGGAGCTGTTTTTT. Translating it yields CASSESGRGGELFF.

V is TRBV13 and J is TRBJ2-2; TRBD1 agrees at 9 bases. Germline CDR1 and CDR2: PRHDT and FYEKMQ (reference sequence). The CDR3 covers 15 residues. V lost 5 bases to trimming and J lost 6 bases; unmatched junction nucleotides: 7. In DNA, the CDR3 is TGTGCCAGCAGCCCACAGGGGGCTTATGCCGGGGAGCTGTTTTTT. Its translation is CASSPQGAYAGELFF. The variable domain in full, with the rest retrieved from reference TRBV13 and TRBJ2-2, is AAGVIQSPRHLIKEKRETATLKCYPIPRHDTVYWYQQGPGQDPQFLISFYEKMQSDKGSIPDRFSAQQFSDYHSELNMSSLELGDSALYFCASSPQGAYAGELFFGEGSRLTVL.

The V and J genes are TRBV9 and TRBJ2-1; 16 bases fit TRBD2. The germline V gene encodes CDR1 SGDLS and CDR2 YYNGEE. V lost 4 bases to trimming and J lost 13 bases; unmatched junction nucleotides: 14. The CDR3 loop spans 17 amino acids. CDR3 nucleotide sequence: TGTGCCAGCAGCCCAGAGGGACTAGCGGGGGGGTCGGTCGAACAGTTCTTC. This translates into CASSPEGLAGGSVEQFF.

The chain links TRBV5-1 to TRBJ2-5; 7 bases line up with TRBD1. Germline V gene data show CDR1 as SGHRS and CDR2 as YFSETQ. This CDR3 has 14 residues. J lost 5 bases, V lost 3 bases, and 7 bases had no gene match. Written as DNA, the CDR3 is TGCGCCAGCAGCTCAGGGACAGCAAAGGAGACCCAGTACTTC. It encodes CASSSGTAKETQYF.

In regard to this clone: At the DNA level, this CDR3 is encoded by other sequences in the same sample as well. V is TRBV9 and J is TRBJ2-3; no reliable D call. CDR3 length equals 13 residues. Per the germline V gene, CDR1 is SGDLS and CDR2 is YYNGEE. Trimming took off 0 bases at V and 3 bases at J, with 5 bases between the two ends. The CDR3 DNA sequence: TGTGCCAGCAGCGTAGGAGGAACAGATACGCAGTATTTT. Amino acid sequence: CASSVGGTDTQYF.

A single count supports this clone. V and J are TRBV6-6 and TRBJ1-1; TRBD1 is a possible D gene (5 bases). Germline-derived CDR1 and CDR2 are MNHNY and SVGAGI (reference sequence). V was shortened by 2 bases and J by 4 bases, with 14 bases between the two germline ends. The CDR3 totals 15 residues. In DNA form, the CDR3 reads TGTGCCAGCAGTTACGGGTTGGGGGGGTCCACTGAAGCTTTCTTT. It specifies CASSYGLGGSTEAFF.

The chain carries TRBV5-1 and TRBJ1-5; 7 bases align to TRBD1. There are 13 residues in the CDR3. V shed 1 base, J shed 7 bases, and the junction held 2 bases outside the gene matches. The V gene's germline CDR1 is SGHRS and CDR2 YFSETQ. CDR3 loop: CASSLQTGQPQHF. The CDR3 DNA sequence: TGCGCCAGCAGCTTGCAGACAGGGCAGCCCCAGCATTTT. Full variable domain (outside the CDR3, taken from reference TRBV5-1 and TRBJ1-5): KAGVTQTPRYLIKTRGQQVTLSCSPISGHRSVSWYQQTPGQGLQFLFEYFSETQRNKGNFPGRFSGRQFSNSRSEMNVSTLELGDSALYLCASSLQTGQPQHFGDGTRLSIL.

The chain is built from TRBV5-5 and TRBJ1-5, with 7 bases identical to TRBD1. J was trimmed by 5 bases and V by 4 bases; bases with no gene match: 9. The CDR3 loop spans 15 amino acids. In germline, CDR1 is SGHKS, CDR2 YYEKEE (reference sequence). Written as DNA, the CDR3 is TGTGCCAGCAGCCCCCGGACAGGCTTGGATCAGCCCCAGCATTTT. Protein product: CASSPRTGLDQPQHF. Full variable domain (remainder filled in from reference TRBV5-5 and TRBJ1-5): DAGVTQSPTHLIKTRGQQVTLRCSPISGHKSVSWYQQVLGQGPQFIFQYYEKEERGRGNFPDRFSARQFPNYSSELNVNALLLGDSALYLCASSPRTGLDQPQHFGDGTRLSIL.

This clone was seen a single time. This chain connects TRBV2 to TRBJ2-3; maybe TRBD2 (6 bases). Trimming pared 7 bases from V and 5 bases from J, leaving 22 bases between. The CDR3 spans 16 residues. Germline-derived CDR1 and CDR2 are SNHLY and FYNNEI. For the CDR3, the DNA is TGTGCCAGCACCGAGGGGCCGGCGGACGGGGGAGATACGCAGTATTTT. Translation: CASTEGPADGGDTQYF.

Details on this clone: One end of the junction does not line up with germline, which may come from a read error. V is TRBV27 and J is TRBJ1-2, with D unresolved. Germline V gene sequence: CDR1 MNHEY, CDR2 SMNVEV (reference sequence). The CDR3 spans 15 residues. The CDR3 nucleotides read TGTGCCAGCAGTCTATCCCCGACGGGGTACTATGGCTACACCTTC. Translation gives CASSLSPTGYYGYTF.

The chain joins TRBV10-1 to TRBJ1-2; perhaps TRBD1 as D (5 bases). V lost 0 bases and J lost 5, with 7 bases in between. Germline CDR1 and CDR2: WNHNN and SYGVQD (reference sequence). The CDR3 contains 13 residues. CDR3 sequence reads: CASSESAGYGYTF. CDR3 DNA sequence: TGCGCCAGCAGTGAGTCCGCAGGGTATGGCTACACCTTC.

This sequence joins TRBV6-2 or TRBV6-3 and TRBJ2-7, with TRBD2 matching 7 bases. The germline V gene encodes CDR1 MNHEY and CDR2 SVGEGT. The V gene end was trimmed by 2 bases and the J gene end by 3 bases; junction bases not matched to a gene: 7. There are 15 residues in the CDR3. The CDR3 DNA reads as TGTGCCAGCAGTTACGCTACCGGACTAGACTACGAGCAGTACTTC. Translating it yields CASSYATGLDYEQYF.

Written as DNA, the CDR3 is TGTGCCAGCTCACCAGGAGTAGCGGGGATCTACGAGCAGTACTTC. It is translated as CASSPGVAGIYEQYF. The chain carries TRBV18 and TRBJ2-7; 8 bases align to TRBD2. Losses at the gene ends were 2 bases for V and 3 bases for J; bases not matched to a gene: 6. CDR3 length equals 15 residues. Germline CDR1 KGHSH, CDR2 LQKENI.

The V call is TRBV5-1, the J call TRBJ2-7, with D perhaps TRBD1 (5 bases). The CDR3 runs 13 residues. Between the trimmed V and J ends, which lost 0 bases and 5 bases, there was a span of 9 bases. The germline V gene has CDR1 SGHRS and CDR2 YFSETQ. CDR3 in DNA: TGCGCCAGCAGCTTGGACAGGTTTGACGAGCAGTACTTC. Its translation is CASSLDRFDEQYF.

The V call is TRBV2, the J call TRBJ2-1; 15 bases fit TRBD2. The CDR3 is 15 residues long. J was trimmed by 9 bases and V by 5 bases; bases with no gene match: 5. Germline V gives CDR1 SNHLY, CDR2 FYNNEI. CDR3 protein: CASSRGTSGRSEQFF. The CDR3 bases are TGTGCCAGCAGTAGGGGGACTAGCGGGAGGAGTGAGCAGTTCTTC.

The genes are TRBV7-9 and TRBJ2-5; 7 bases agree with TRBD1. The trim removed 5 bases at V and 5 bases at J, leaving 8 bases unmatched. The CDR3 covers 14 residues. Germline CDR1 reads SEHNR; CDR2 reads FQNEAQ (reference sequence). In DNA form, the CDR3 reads TGTGCCAGCAGCCCAACAGGGGCCGGGGAGACCCAGTACTTC. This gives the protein CASSPTGAGETQYF. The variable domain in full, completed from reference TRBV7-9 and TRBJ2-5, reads DTGVSQNPRHKITKRGQNVTFRCDPISEHNRLYWYRQTLGQGPEFLTYFQNEAQLEKSRLLSDRFSAERPKGSFSTLEIQRTEQGDSAMYLCASSPTGAGETQYFGPGTRLLVL.

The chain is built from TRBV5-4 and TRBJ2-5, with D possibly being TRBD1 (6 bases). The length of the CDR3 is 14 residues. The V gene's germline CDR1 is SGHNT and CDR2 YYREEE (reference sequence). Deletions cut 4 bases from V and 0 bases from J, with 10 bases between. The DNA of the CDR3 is TGTGCCAGCAGCCAGACAGGAAACCAAGAGACCCAGTACTTC. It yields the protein CASSQTGNQETQYF.

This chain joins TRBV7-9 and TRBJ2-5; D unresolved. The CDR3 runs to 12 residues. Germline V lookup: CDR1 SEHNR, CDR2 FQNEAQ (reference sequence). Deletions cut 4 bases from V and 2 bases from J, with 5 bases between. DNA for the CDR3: TGTGCCAGCAGCTCCCAGCAAGAGACCCAGTACTTC. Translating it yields CASSSQQETQYF. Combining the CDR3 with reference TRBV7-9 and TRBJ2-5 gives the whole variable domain DTGVSQNPRHKITKRGQNVTFRCDPISEHNRLYWYRQTLGQGPEFLTYFQNEAQLEKSRLLSDRFSAERPKGSFSTLEIQRTEQGDSAMYLCASSSQQETQYFGPGTRLLVL.

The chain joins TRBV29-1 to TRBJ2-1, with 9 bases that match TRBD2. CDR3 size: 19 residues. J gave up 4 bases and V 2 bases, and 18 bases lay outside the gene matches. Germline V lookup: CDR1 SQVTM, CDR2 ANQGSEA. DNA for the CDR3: TGCAGCGTTGAATGGGTGGGACTAGCCCCAAAGATCCATTACAATGAGCAGTTCTTC. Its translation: CSVEWVGLAPKIHYNEQFF.